The next 17 T cell receptor beta chains were all read from a single sample in a study of cytomegalovirus exposure and HLA in healthy donors (dated by TCRdb to 2016 to 2017). Libraries were constructed by the immunoSEQ multiplex PCR assay. A mixture of 60 forward primers for TCR Vbeta segments and 13 reverse primers for TCR Jbeta segments was used in the multiplex PCR. TCRdb obtained this table from immuneACCESS and retained in-frame rearrangements with V and J assigned. These tables miss some clones; where compared with another copy, unresolved V genes account for less than half of the shortfall, and the remainder is unexplained. The sample data list 95,000 to 150,000 clones, and 76% of these were observed just once. About 2% of the sample belongs to the ten largest clones. The sequenced sample was PBMCs. These TCRs come from a man in his fifties or sixties in good health and CMV-seronegative.

This clone has a handful of counts. The V call is TRBV11-3, the J call TRBJ2-7; a possible D gene is TRBD1 (6 bases). The CDR3 covers 14 residues. The germline CDR1 and CDR2 sequences are SGHNT and YENEEA. Deletions cut 6 bases from V and 3 bases from J, with 15 bases between. As DNA, the CDR3 is TGTGCCAGCAGGTTCCCGGGACAAGGCTACGAGCAGTACGTC. As protein: CASRFPGQGYEQYV.

The chain is built from TRBV7-2 and TRBJ1-1; no clear D. This CDR3 contains 14 residues. Trimming shortened V by 5 bases and J by 11 bases, and 21 bases separated the two germline ends. The germline V gene encodes CDR1 SGHTA and CDR2 FQGNSA. In DNA form, the CDR3 reads TGTGCCAGCAGCCGTTCGGGAGGACCGGAAACCGCTTTCTTT. It is translated as CASSRSGGPETAFF. Full variable domain (outside the CDR3, taken from reference TRBV7-2 and TRBJ1-1): GAGVSQSPSNKVTEKGKDVELRCDPISGHTALYWYRQSLGQGLEFLIYFQGNSAPDKSGLPSDRFSAERTGGSVSTLTIQRTQQEDSAVYLCASSRSGGPETAFFGQGTRLTVV.

The V and J genes are TRBV12-5 and TRBJ2-1, with D possibly being TRBD1 (8 bases). CDR3 size: 20 residues. Germline values: CDR1 LGHNT, CDR2 FRNRAP. V was trimmed by 0 bases and J by 0 bases, leaving 21 bases between them. As DNA, the CDR3 is TGTGCTAGTGGTTTGGTGGGGAACAGGGGGGGGAATAGCTCCTACAATGAGCAGTTCTTC. Protein: CASGLVGNRGGNSSYNEQFF.

The genes are TRBV6-5 and TRBJ1-1; 7 bases are shared with TRBD1. V gave up 6 bases and J gave up 0 bases; unmatched junction bases: 7. Per germline, CDR1 MNHEY and CDR2 SVGAGI. This CDR3 is built from 15 residues. CDR3 in amino acids: CASRPKTGMNTEAFF. As DNA, the CDR3 is TGTGCCAGCAGACCAAAGACAGGGATGAACACTGAAGCTTTCTTT.

The J gene is TRBJ1-1, the V gene TRBV7-2; 8 positions agree with TRBD1. Trimming at V came to 6 bases and at J to 1 base, leaving 4 bases not matched to a gene. CDR1 SGHTA and CDR2 FQGNSA come from the germline V gene. CDR3 length: 14 amino acids. CDR3 bases: TGTGCCAGCAGTTTACAGGGGGAGAACACTGAAGCTTTCTTT. Its protein is CASSLQGENTEAFF.

This clone was observed a single time. Here the CDR3 reads CASSRQGRGYGYTF. In nucleotides, the CDR3 is TGTGCCAGCAGCCGACAGGGGAGAGGCTATGGCTACACCTTC. The chain carries TRBV5-5 and TRBJ1-2; 8 nucleotides match TRBD1. The germline CDR1 and CDR2 sequences are SGHKS and YYEKEE (reference sequence). V dropped 4 bases and J dropped 4; count of bases not matched to a gene: 6. CDR3 length: 14 amino acids. Supplemented by reference TRBV5-5 and TRBJ1-2, the full variable domain reads DAGVTQSPTHLIKTRGQQVTLRCSPISGHKSVSWYQQVLGQGPQFIFQYYEKEERGRGNFPDRFSARQFPNYSSELNVNALLLGDSALYLCASSRQGRGYGYTFGSGTRLTVV.

The sample holds one count of this clone. This chain joins TRBV12-5 and TRBJ1-1; D is uncertain. The germline V gene encodes CDR1 LGHNT and CDR2 FRNRAP. The CDR3 totals 13 residues. V was pared by 7 bases and J by 2 bases, with 11 bases between. This CDR3 reads CASARGLNTEAFF. The DNA of the CDR3 is TGTGCTAGTGCCCGCGGGCTTAACACTGAAGCTTTCTTT.

This sequence joins TRBV6-5 and TRBJ2-5; 7 nucleotides align to TRBD2. Unmatched junction bases numbered 2, after V lost 1 base and J lost 3 bases. The CDR3 totals 14 residues. Germline V gene sequence: CDR1 MNHEY, CDR2 SVGAGI. The CDR3 coding sequence is TGTGCCAGCAGTTACTGGGGGGGGGAAGAGACCCAGTACTTC. It specifies CASSYWGGEETQYF.

The genes are TRBV4-2 and TRBJ2-5; D possibly corresponds to TRBD2 (6 bases). This CDR3 spans 15 amino acids. V was clipped by 1 base and J by 2 bases, with 11 bases between them. Germline-derived CDR1 and CDR2 are LGHNA and YNFKEQ. In nucleotides, the CDR3 is TGTGCCAGCAGCCAAGTAGGAGGGCAACAAGAGACCCAGTACTTC. Translated, it gives CASSQVGGQQETQYF.

The chain combines TRBV6-1 with TRBJ1-2; 7 positions agree with TRBD1. V was pared by 6 bases and J by 5 bases, with 12 bases of the junction left unmatched. Germline V gene sequence: CDR1 MNHNS, CDR2 SASEGT. CDR3 length equals 15 residues. This CDR3 is CASRSGTAAVYGYTF. DNA for the CDR3: TGTGCCAGCAGGTCCGGGACAGCCGCCGTTTATGGCTACACCTTC.

The rearrangement links TRBV19 to TRBJ2-1; D may be TRBD2 (8 bases). Trimming took off 7 bases at V and 4 bases at J, with 26 bases between the two ends. Germline-derived CDR1 and CDR2 are LNHDA and SQIVND (reference sequence). CDR3 length: 18 residues. The CDR3 loop reads CASIRGPSGGRYYNEQFF. The CDR3 nucleotides are TGTGCCAGTATTAGGGGGCCATCGGGGGGGAGGTATTACAATGAGCAGTTCTTC. Looking up the rest from reference TRBV19 and TRBJ2-1 gives the full variable domain: DGGITQSPKYLFRKEGQNVTLSCEQNLNHDAMYWYRQDPGQGLRLIYYSQIVNDFQKGDIAEGYSVSREKKESFPLTVTSAQKNPTAFYLCASIRGPSGGRYYNEQFFGPGTRLTVL.

The gene calls are TRBV5-1 and TRBJ1-1; D possibly corresponds to TRBD1 (5 bases). The CDR3 totals 16 residues. Germline lookup yields CDR1 SGHRS and CDR2 YFSETQ. Trimming took 2 bases from V and 1 from J, leaving 15 bases between them. CDR3 DNA: TGCGCCAGCAGCTTACGGGCAGGGAATACGAACACTGAAGCTTTCTTT. This translates into CASSLRAGNTNTEAFF.

The chain employs TRBV15 and TRBJ1-1; tentatively, D is TRBD1 (5 bases). V was clipped by 0 bases and J by 2 bases, with 10 bases between them. The length of the CDR3 is 15 residues. The V gene's germline CDR1 is LNHNV and CDR2 YYDKDF (reference sequence). The CDR3 sequence is CATSRDLTVNTEAFF. The CDR3, as DNA: TGTGCCACCAGCAGAGATTTGACAGTAAACACTGAAGCTTTCTTT.

V is TRBV4-1 and J is TRBJ1-1; D might be TRBD1 (5 bases). With 0 bases removed from V and 1 base from J, the gap between germline ends came to 12 bases. Germline loops: CDR1 MGHRA, CDR2 YSYEKL. The CDR3 extends over 16 amino acids. CDR3 DNA sequence: TGCGCCAGCAGCCAAGATTTCAGGGTGGAGAACACTGAAGCTTTCTTT. The encoded protein is CASSQDFRVENTEAFF.

V usage is TRBV5-1 and J usage is TRBJ1-6, with 7 bases fitting TRBD1. The ends lost 1 base at V and 7 bases at J; junction bases unmatched: 5. The CDR3 loop spans 15 amino acids. From germline, CDR1 is SGHRS and CDR2 YFSETQ. CDR3 amino acids: CASSLNRGGNSPLHF. CDR3 sequence (DNA): TGCGCCAGCAGCTTGAACAGGGGCGGGAATTCACCCCTCCACTTT.

This clone was seen only a few times. The gene calls are TRBV4-3 and TRBJ1-6, with TRBD1 matching over 7 bases. V was pared by 0 bases and J by 10 bases, with 9 bases of the junction left unmatched. This CDR3 has 16 residues. Germline V gene data show CDR1 as LGHNA and CDR2 as YSLEER. This CDR3 reads CASSQELGRGRSPLHF. The CDR3 nucleotides read TGCGCCAGCAGCCAAGAACTGGGCAGGGGGAGGTCACCCCTCCACTTT.

V is TRBV6-6 and J is TRBJ1-5; TRBD1 might be the D (6 bases). Germline V gives CDR1 MNHNY, CDR2 SVGAGI (reference sequence). CDR3 length: 14 amino acids. V lost 2 bases, J lost 6 bases, and 11 bases lay in between. The CDR3 region is CASSYNPGAQPQHF. The CDR3 nucleotides are TGTGCCAGCAGTTACAACCCAGGGGCTCAGCCCCAGCATTTT.